This T cell receptor (beta chain) was identified in a study of T-cell memory formation after mild COVID-19. For the study at large: Largely donor-specific TCR clusters were found. General study results and limits: CD8+ contracting clones occupied EMRA, while CD4+ ones occupied mainly CM and EM. Prior to infection, memory already included some responding clones, suggesting cross-reactive memory joined.

TCRdb used MiXCR to reprocess the 5' RACE reads, holding one entry per CDR3 protein. The sample lists about 410,000 distinct CDR3 sequences; more than 15% were seen once. Worth noting for this clonotype: The antigen is not known.

The germline V and J ends were trimmed by 1 base and 6 bases, with 10 bases remaining between them. CDR1 and CDR2 from the germline V gene are MNHEY and SMNVEV (reference sequence). The CDR3 is 15 residues long. Sequenced input: PBMCs or a T cell subset sorted from them (not recorded which). The receptor's source is a man aged 18 to 35 who had mild COVID-19 (a few samples of this study predate the infection). Cell type and time point are not known. The genes are TRBV27 and TRBJ1-6; unclear D gene. The CDR3 coding sequence is TGTGCCAGCAGTTTATTGGGGTTCTCTAATTCACCCCTCCACTTT. Translating gives CASSLLGFSNSPLHF.